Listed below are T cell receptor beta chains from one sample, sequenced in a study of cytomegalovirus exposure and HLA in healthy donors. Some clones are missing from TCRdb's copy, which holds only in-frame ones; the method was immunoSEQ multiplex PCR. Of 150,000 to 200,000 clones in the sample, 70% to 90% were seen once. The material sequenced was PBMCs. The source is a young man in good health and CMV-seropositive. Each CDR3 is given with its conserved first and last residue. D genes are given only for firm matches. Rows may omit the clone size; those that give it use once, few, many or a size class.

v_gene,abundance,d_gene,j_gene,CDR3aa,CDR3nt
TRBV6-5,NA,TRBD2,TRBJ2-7,CASSSPAGVGEQYF,TGTGCCAGCAGTTCCCCAGCGGGAGTGGGTGAGCAGTACTTC
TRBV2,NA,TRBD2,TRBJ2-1,CASREGGGRNEQFF,TGTGCCAGCAGGGAGGGCGGGGGGCGGAATGAGCAGTTCTTC
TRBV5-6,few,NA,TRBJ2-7,CASSLVEDEQYF,TGTGCCAGCAGCTTGGTTGAGGACGAGCAGTACTTC
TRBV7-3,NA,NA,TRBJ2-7,CASSAHSGQSSYEQYF,TGTGCCAGCAGCGCCCACAGCGGTCAAAGTTCCTACGAGCAGTACTTC
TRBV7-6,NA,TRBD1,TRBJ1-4,CASSLRGPGQQLFF,TGTGCCAGCAGCTTGCGGGGCCCGGGACAGCAACTGTTTTTT
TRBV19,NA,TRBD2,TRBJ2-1,CASSMLASGNNEQFF,TGTGCCAGTAGTATGTTGGCTAGCGGAAACAATGAGCAGTTCTTC
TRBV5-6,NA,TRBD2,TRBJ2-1,CASSRYRGSGTSGSMVEFF,TGTGCCAGCAGCAGGTACAGGGGGTCCGGGACTAGCGGGAGCATGGTTGAGTTCTTC
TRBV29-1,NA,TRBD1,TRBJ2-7,CSAGTAYEQYF,TGCAGCGCTGGGACAGCCTACGAGCAGTACTTC
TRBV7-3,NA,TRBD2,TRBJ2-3,CASSLRGLAGVGTDTQYF,TGTGCCAGCAGCTTAAGGGGCCTAGCGGGAGTCGGCACAGATACGCAGTATTTT
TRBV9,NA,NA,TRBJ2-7,CASSTSTGTSEQYF,TGTGCCAGCAGCACTTCCACAGGGACCTCCGAGCAGTACTTC
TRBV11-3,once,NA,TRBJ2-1,CASSLGRFQFF,TGTGCCAGCAGCTTAGGGCGGTTTCAGTTCTTC
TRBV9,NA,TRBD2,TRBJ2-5,CASSVGLAGPQETQYF,TGTGCCAGCAGCGTAGGGCTAGCGGGGCCACAAGAGACCCAGTACTTC
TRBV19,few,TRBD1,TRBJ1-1,CASTLDREETEAFF,TGTGCCAGTACCCTGGACAGGGAGGAAACTGAAGCTTTCTTT
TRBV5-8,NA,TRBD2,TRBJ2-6,CASSLVIAGGESSGANVLTF,TGTGCCAGCAGCTTGGTGATAGCGGGAGGGGAGAGCTCTGGGGCCAACGTCCTGACTTTC
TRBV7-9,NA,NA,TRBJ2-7,CASSPRRLYEQYF,TGTGCCAGCAGCCCTCGGAGACTCTACGAGCAGTACTTC
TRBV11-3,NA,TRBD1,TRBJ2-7,CASSPQTGNEQYF,TGTGCCAGCAGCCCTCAGACAGGGAACGAGCAGTACTTC
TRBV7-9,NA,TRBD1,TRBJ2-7,CASSLGTGPYEQYF,TGCGCCAGCAGCTTAGGGACAGGCCCCTACGAGCAGTACTTC
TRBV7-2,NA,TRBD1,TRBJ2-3,CASSRDRLTDTQYF,TGTGCCAGCAGCCGGGACAGGCTCACAGATACGCAGTATTTT
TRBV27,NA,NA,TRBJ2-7,CASSLLAGGSYEQYF,TGTGCCAGCAGTTTATTGGCGGGTGGCTCCTACGAGCAGTACTTC
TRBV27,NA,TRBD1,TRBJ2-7,CASSTVDRASYEQYF,TGTGCCAGCAGTACTGTGGACAGGGCCTCCTACGAGCAGTACTTC
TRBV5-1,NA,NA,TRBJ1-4,CASSLVMAGQNEKLFF,TGCGCCAGCAGCTTGGTTATGGCAGGTCAGAATGAAAAACTGTTTTTT
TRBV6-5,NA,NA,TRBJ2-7,CASSYGGSPSYEQYF,TGTGCCAGCAGTTACGGCGGGTCCCCCTCCTACGAGCAGTACTTC
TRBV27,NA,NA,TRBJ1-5,CASSPGSASNQPQHF,TGTGCCAGCAGCCCCGGTAGTGCGAGCAATCAGCCCCAGCATTTT
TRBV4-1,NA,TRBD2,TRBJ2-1,CASSLNLLAGGVEQFF,TGCGCCAGCAGTCTTAACCTACTAGCGGGAGGGGTTGAGCAGTTCTTC
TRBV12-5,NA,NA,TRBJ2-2,CASGYGPGWKTGELFF,TGTGCTAGTGGTTATGGCCCAGGGTGGAAAACCGGGGAGCTGTTTTTT
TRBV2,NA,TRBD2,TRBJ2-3,CASGGGTTDTQYF,TGTGCCAGCGGGGGGGGAACCACAGATACGCAGTATTTT
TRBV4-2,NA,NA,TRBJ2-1,CASTRIGASYNEQFF,TGTGCCAGCACCCGAATTGGGGCGTCCTACAATGAGCAGTTCTTC
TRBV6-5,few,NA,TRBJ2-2,CASSEWGDTGELFF,TGTGCCAGCAGTGAATGGGGGGACACCGGGGAGCTGTTTTTT
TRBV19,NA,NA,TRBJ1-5,CASSPTGLPSQPQHF,TGTGCCAGTAGTCCCACAGGGCTGCCGAGTCAGCCCCAGCATTTT
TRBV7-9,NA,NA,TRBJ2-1,CASSLGGLVGEQFF,TGTGCCAGCAGCTTGGGGGGGCTGGTCGGTGAGCAGTTCTTC
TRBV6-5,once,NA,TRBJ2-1,CASSLAGGTYNEQFF,TGTGCCAGCAGCCTGGCAGGTGGAACCTACAATGAGCAGTTCTTC
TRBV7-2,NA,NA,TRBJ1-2,CASSLVYSVGYTF,TGTGCCAGCAGCTTAGTATATTCCGTTGGCTACACCTTC
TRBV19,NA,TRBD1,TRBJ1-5,CASSSQGARGNQPQHF,TGTGCCAGTAGTAGTCAGGGGGCGCGGGGCAATCAGCCCCAGCATTTT
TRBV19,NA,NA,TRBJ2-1,CASTQGRQGWRNEQFF,TGTGCCAGTACCCAGGGACGGCAGGGGTGGAGGAATGAGCAGTTCTTC
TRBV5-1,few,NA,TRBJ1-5,CASSFGLYSNQPQHF,TGCGCCAGCAGCTTCGGACTTTATAGCAATCAGCCCCAGCATTTT
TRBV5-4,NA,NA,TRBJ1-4,CASSAQQGGREKLFF,TGTGCCAGCAGCGCACAACAGGGAGGGCGAGAAAAACTGTTTTTT
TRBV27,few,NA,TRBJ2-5,CATRLGGTQYF,TGTGCCACCAGACTAGGGGGGACCCAGTACTTC
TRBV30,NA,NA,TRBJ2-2,CAWTTGNTGELFF,TGTGCCTGGACGACAGGGAACACCGGGGAGCTGTTTTTT
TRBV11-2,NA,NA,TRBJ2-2,CASSSPRGSTGELFF,TGTGCCAGCAGCTCCCCCAGGGGTTCCACCGGGGAGCTGTTTTTT
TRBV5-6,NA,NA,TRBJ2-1,CASSLGGGPLEQFF,TGTGCCAGCAGCTTAGGGGGAGGGCCTCTTGAGCAGTTCTTC
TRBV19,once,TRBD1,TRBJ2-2,CASLSFPGQGKTGELFF,TGTGCCAGTCTCTCATTCCCGGGACAGGGGAAGACCGGGGAGCTGTTTTTT
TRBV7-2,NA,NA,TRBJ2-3,CASSLVESTDTQYF,TGTGCCAGCAGCTTAGTAGAGAGCACAGATACGCAGTATTTT
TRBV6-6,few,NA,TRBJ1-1,CASSYSASGNAEAFF,TGTGCCAGCAGTTACTCGGCTTCAGGGAATGCTGAAGCTTTCTTT
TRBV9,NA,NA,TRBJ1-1,CASSVVGAMNTEAFF,TGTGCCAGCAGCGTAGTTGGAGCTATGAACACTGAAGCTTTCTTT
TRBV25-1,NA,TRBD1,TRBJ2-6,CASSGSRTGPGANVLTF,TGTGCCAGCAGTGGCTCCAGGACAGGGCCCGGGGCCAACGTCCTGACTTTC
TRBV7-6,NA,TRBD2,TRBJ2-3,CASSLGTSGSRTDTQYF,TGTGCCAGCAGCTTAGGGACTAGCGGGAGTCGGACAGATACGCAGTATTTT
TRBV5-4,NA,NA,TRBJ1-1,CASSLAVQGIGEAFF,TGTGCCAGCAGCTTGGCCGTCCAGGGAATCGGTGAAGCTTTCTTT
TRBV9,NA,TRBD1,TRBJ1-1,CASSPRDRVMNTEAFF,TGTGCCAGCAGCCCTCGGGACAGGGTCATGAACACTGAAGCTTTCTTT
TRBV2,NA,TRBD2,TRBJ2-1,CARRTSGSPVGQFF,TGTGCCAGACGGACTAGCGGCTCACCGGTGGGGCAGTTCTTC
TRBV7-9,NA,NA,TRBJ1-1,CSSSSHRDRIDEAFF,TGTTCCAGCAGCTCACACAGGGACCGGATCGATGAAGCTTTCTTT
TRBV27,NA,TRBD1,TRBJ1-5,CASSWTGPAGPQHF,TGTGCCAGCAGTTGGACAGGCCCCGCGGGGCCCCAGCATTTT
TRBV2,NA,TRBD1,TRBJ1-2,CASSGGQGTYGYTF,TGTGCCAGCAGTGGGGGACAGGGGACCTATGGCTACACCTTC
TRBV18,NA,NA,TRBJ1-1,CASSKRTENTEAFF,TGTGCCAGCTCAAAGCGGACAGAGAACACTGAAGCTTTCTTT
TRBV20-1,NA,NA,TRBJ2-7,CSARGTYEQYF,TGCAGTGCAAGGGGAACCTACGAGCAGTACTTC
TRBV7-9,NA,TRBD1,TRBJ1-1,CASSWTGDTEAFF,TGTGCCAGCAGCTGGACAGGTGATACTGAAGCTTTCTTT
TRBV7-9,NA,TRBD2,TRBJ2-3,CACFSGTSGRADTQYF,TGTGCCTGCTTCTCCGGGACTAGCGGGAGGGCAGATACGCAGTATTTT
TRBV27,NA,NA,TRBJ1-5,CASSLSGAYQPQHF,TGTGCCAGCAGTTTATCAGGGGCATATCAGCCCCAGCATTTT
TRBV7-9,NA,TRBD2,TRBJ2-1,CASSPGLAGGWSSYNEQFF,TGTGCCAGCAGTCCCGGACTAGCGGGAGGGTGGAGCTCCTACAATGAGCAGTTCTTC